This T cell receptor (beta chain) came from a study of shared clonotypes between healthy human individuals. Study at large: Donor composition was two women and a few men, aged 18 to 49. CD4 naive cells filled three plates per donor, CD4 memory three, CD8 naive two and CD8 memory one.

Losses at the gene ends were 0 bases for V and 4 bases for J; bases not matched to a gene: 9. This CDR3 spans 18 amino acids. Germline lookup yields CDR1 SGHVS and CDR2 FNYEAQ. Some clones are missing from TCRdb's copy, which holds only in-frame ones; the method was immunoSEQ multiplex PCR. Of about 2.1 million clones listed, 93% are singletons. In the naive CD8 group, cells lacked CD45RO and were positively selected for CCR7, so terminally differentiated effector memory CD45RA+ cells were left out. The sample was naive CD8+ T cells from PBMCs. This clonotype was obtained from a young man in good health. Some clones in this sample may be carry-over from other donors' samples. V gene TRBV7-6 combines with J gene TRBJ2-1, with TRBD2 matching 10 bases. The CDR3 sequence: CASSLALAGEKLYNEQFF. The CDR3, as DNA: TGTGCCAGCAGCTTAGCTCTAGCGGGAGAGAAACTTTACAATGAGCAGTTCTTC.